A selection of T cell receptor beta chains follows, all from one sample in a study of CD8 T cells in Susac syndrome. Each CDR3 protein gets one entry after TCRdb re-called the immunoSEQ multiplex PCR reads with MiXCR. The sample has 70,000 to 75,000 distinct CDR3 sequences, 93% seen once. The specimen was CD4+ T cells from PBMCs. Receptor source: a human donor with Susac syndrome. The CDR3 runs from the conserved cysteine through the conserved F or W. Fields, in order: V gene, J gene, D gene, clone size, CDR3 DNA, CDR3 protein. D genes are given only for firm matches. Clone size, where shown, is once, few, many, or a class for clones that have expanded.

TRBV6-2/TRBV6-3	TRBJ2-3	-	-	TGTGCCAGCAGTTACTCTTCCGAGAGGAGCCCCACAGATACGCAGTATTTT	CASSYSSERSPTDTQYF
TRBV30	TRBJ1-1	-	-	TGTGCCTGGAGTCGAGGTCACGAAGCTTTCTTT	CAWSRGHEAFF
TRBV6-6	TRBJ2-5	-	-	TGTGCCAGCAGTGGTAGCCAAGAGACCCAGTACTTC	CASSGSQETQYF
TRBV20-1	TRBJ2-5	-	-	TGCACCGCACGGAGGCTCCAAGAGACCCAGTACTTC	CTARRLQETQYF
TRBV20-1	TRBJ2-3	-	once	TGCAGTGCTACTCAAGTCACTACCACAGATACGCAGTATTTT	CSATQVTTTDTQYF
TRBV18	TRBJ2-1	TRBD1	few	TGTGCCAGCTCATCTGACAGGGGCTCCTACAATGAGCAGTTCTTC	CASSSDRGSYNEQFF
TRBV6-1	TRBJ1-1	-	-	TGTGCCAGCAGTAAATTCATCATGGGCGTAAAGGACACTGAAGCTTTCTTT	CASSKFIMGVKDTEAFF
TRBV18	TRBJ2-3	-	once	TGTGCCAGCTCACGGGACGGCGGCACTATCACAGATACGCAGTATTTT	CASSRDGGTITDTQYF
TRBV30	TRBJ1-3	-	-	TGTGCCTGGAGGCCCGGGGAGGACACCATATATTTT	CAWRPGEDTIYF
TRBV12-5	TRBJ1-1	-	-	TGTGCTAGTGGCACGGGGGGCGAAGCTTTCTTT	CASGTGGEAFF
TRBV9	TRBJ2-3	TRBD2	once	TGTGCCAGCAGCGTAGGCGGGGGGAAAGATACGCAGTATTTT	CASSVGGGKDTQYF
TRBV7-2	TRBJ2-1	-	-	TGTGCCAGCAGCTTATATTTAGAGCAGTTCTTC	CASSLYLEQFF
TRBV3-1	TRBJ1-2	-	-	TGTGCCAGCAGCCAAGATGGCCAAGGCTATGGCTACACCTTC	CASSQDGQGYGYTF
TRBV20-1	TRBJ2-3	-	once	TGCAGTGCTAGAGATAGCGGTGGGGCAGATACGCAGTATTTT	CSARDSGGADTQYF
TRBV20-1	TRBJ2-3	-	-	TGCAGTGCTAAGACACAACCGAGCACAGATACGCAGTATTTT	CSAKTQPSTDTQYF
TRBV5-1	TRBJ1-4	TRBD1	-	TGCGCCAGCAGCCACCGGGACAGTTCCAATGAAAAACTGTTTTTT	CASSHRDSSNEKLFF
TRBV9	TRBJ1-1	-	once	TGTGCCAGCAGCGATGACGTGGACACTGAAGCTTTCTTT	CASSDDVDTEAFF
TRBV10-3	TRBJ2-3	-	-	TGTGCCATCAGTGAAATGGGTAATTTAGGCACAGATACGCAGTATTTT	CAISEMGNLGTDTQYF
TRBV28	TRBJ1-4	-	-	TGTGCCAGCAGCGTAGGGGGTGTCCTTAATGAAAAACTGTTTTTT	CASSVGGVLNEKLFF
TRBV20-1	TRBJ2-5	-	once	TGCAGTGCTAGAGGGTTCGGAAACAGGGAAGAGACCCAGTACTTC	CSARGFGNREETQYF
TRBV18	TRBJ2-7	TRBD1	-	TGTGCCAGCTCACGGGACAGGGGGCGCGGCGGGAGCGAGCAGTACTTC	CASSRDRGRGGSEQYF
TRBV5-1	TRBJ2-4	-	once	TGCGCCAGCAGCTTGATTAGGAGGTCGGACGAAAACATTCAGTACTTC	CASSLIRRSDENIQYF
TRBV9	TRBJ2-2	-	-	TGTGCCAGCAGCCTTCGACCGAACACCGGGGAGCTGTTTTTT	CASSLRPNTGELFF
TRBV29-1	TRBJ1-6	-	-	TGCAGCGTCCGGGGGGACTCCTTAAATTCACCCCTCCACTTT	CSVRGDSLNSPLHF
TRBV11-3	TRBJ1-1	-	-	TGTGCCAGCAGCCAGAGGAGGACTGAAGCTTTCTTT	CASSQRRTEAFF
TRBV3-1	TRBJ2-5	-	-	TGTGCCAGCAGTCATCGGGGGTCTGGGGAGACCCAGTACTTC	CASSHRGSGETQYF
TRBV18	TRBJ2-7	-	-	TGTGCCAGCTCAAGGACCGAAAACTACGAGCAGTACTTC	CASSRTENYEQYF
TRBV24-1	TRBJ2-5	-	-	TGTGCCACCAGTGAAAGCAGCTTGGAGACCCAGTACTTC	CATSESSLETQYF
TRBV5-1	TRBJ2-5	TRBD1	-	TGCGCCAGCAGCCCGACACAGGGGGCGCGGGAGACCCAGTACTTC	CASSPTQGARETQYF
TRBV6-5	TRBJ1-6	-	-	TGTGCCAGCAGTTCAGGGTCCTATAATTCACCCCTCCACTTT	CASSSGSYNSPLHF
TRBV2	TRBJ1-5	-	-	TGTGCCAGCAGTGTACCCTTCCCCAGGGAGGGCAATCAGCCCCAGCATTTT	CASSVPFPREGNQPQHF
TRBV28	TRBJ1-2	TRBD1	-	TGTGCCAGCAGTTCTCAGGGGGCGCGTAACGGCTACACCTTC	CASSSQGARNGYTF
TRBV19	TRBJ2-5	-	-	TGTGCCAGTAGTGACCCCTCGGAGACCCAGTACTTC	CASSDPSETQYF
TRBV7-6	TRBJ2-6	-	-	TGTGCCAGCAGCCCTCGCTCTGGGGCCAACGTCCTGACTTTC	CASSPRSGANVLTF
TRBV11-3	TRBJ2-1	TRBD1	-	TGTGCCAGCAGAACAGGGGATGAGCAGTTCTTC	CASRTGDEQFF
TRBV18	TRBJ1-2	TRBD1	-	TGTGCCAGCTCACCAAGTCTGACAGGGGACTATGGCTACACCTTC	CASSPSLTGDYGYTF
TRBV30	TRBJ2-3	TRBD2	-	TGTGCCTGGAGTTCAGAGCGGGGGGGTAGCACAGATACGCAGTATTTT	CAWSSERGGSTDTQYF
TRBV9	TRBJ2-1	-	-	TGTGCCAGCAGCGTAATTGGGGACGGACCTTACAATGAGCAGTTCTTC	CASSVIGDGPYNEQFF
TRBV7-2	TRBJ1-2	-	-	TGTGCCAGCAGACTCAACTCAGCCTCCTCGGGCTATGGCTACACCTTC	CASRLNSASSGYGYTF
TRBV5-1	TRBJ1-3	-	-	TGCGCCAGCAGCGCCGGGCCAGGAAACACCATATATTTT	CASSAGPGNTIYF
TRBV7-2	TRBJ2-5	-	-	TGTGCCAGCAGCTTAGGGACACGGGAAGAGACCCAGTACTTC	CASSLGTREETQYF
TRBV7-3	TRBJ2-6	-	-	TGTGCCAGCAGCTTTGGCAGAAACTCTGGGGCCAACGTCCTGACTTTC	CASSFGRNSGANVLTF
TRBV7-2	TRBJ2-1	TRBD2	-	TGTGCCAGCAGCTACGGACTAGCTGGTGAGCAGTTCTTC	CASSYGLAGEQFF
TRBV12-3/TRBV12-4	TRBJ2-1	TRBD2	-	TGTGCCAGCAGTTTATGGCTAGCGGGGGGGTTACTCGTCAATGAGCAGTTCTTC	CASSLWLAGGLLVNEQFF
TRBV5-1	TRBJ2-3	TRBD1	once	TGCGCCAGCGGACGGGACAGGGCTGGAACAGATACGCAGTATTTT	CASGRDRAGTDTQYF
TRBV12-3/TRBV12-4	TRBJ1-5	-	-	TGTGCCAGCAGTGACGGGAATCAGCCCCAGCATTTT	CASSDGNQPQHF
TRBV4-3	TRBJ2-3	TRBD2	-	TGCGCCAGCAGCCAAGAGGCTAGCGGGGGTTGGACAGATACGCAGTATTTT	CASSQEASGGWTDTQYF
TRBV7-2	TRBJ2-1	-	-	TGTGCCAGCAGCTTAGCGTACGCAGGGAGCTCCTACAATGAGCAGTTCTTC	CASSLAYAGSSYNEQFF
TRBV20-1	TRBJ2-2	-	-	TGCAGTGCTAGTGTAGGATCTGGCGGGGAGCTGTTTTTT	CSASVGSGGELFF
TRBV5-1	TRBJ2-7	-	-	TGCGCCAGCAGGCGCGACAGCTCCTACGAGCAGTACTTC	CASRRDSSYEQYF
TRBV5-1	TRBJ2-6	-	once	TGCGCCAGCAGCTACAGCTCTGGGGCCAACGTCCTGACTTTC	CASSYSSGANVLTF